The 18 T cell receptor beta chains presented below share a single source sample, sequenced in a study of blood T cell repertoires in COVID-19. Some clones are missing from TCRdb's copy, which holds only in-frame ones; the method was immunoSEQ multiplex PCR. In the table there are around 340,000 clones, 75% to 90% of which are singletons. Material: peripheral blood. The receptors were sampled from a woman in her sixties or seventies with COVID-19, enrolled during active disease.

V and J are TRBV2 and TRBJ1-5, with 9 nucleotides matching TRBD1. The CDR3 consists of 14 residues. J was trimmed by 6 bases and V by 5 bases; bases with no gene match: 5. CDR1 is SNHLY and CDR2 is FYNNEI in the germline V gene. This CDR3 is CASSSNRGPQPQHF. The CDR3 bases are TGTGCCAGCAGTTCCAACAGGGGGCCTCAGCCCCAGCATTTT.

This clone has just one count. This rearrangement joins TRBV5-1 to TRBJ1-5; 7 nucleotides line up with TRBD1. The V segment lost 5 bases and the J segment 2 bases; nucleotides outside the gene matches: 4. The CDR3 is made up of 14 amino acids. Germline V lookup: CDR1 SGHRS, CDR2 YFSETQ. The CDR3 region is CASRLTGGNQPQHF. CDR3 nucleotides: TGCGCCAGCAGATTAACAGGGGGCAATCAGCCCCAGCATTTT.

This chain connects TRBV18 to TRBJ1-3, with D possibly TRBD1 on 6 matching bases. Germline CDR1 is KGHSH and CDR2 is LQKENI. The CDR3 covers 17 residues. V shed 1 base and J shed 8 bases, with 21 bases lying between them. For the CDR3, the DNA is TGTGCCAGCTCACCACGGACGGGACAAGGCCTTAGGGACACCATATATTTT. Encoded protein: CASSPRTGQGLRDTIYF.

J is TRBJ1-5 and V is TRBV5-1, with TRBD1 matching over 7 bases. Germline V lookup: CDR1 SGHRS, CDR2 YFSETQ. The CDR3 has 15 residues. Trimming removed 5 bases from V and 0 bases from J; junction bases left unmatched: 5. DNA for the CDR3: TGCGCCAGCAGGACCGGGACAGATAGCAATCAGCCCCAGCATTTT. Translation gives CASRTGTDSNQPQHF.

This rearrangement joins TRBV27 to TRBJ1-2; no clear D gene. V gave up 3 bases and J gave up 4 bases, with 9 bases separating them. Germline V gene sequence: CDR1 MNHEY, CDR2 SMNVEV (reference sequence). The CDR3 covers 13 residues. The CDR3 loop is CASSFRGSYGYTF. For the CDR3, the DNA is TGTGCCAGCAGTTTTCGAGGGAGCTATGGCTACACCTTC.

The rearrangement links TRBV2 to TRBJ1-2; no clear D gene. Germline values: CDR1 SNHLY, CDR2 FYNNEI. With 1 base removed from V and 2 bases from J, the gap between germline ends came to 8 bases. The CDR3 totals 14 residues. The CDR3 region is CASSEDYGNYGYTF. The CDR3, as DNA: TGTGCCAGCAGTGAAGATTACGGGAACTATGGCTACACCTTC.

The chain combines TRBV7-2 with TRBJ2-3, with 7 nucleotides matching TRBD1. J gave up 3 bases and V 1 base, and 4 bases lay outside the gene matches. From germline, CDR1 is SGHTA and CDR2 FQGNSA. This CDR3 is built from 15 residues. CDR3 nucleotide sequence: TGTGCCAGCAGCTTAGGACAGGGCCAGACAGATACGCAGTATTTT. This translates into CASSLGQGQTDTQYF.

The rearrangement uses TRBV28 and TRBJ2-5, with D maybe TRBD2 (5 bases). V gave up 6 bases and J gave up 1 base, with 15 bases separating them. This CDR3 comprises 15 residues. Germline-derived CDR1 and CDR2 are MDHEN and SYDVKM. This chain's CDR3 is CASRPGPGSQETQYF. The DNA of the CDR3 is TGTGCCAGCAGACCTGGGCCGGGATCCCAAGAGACCCAGTACTTC.

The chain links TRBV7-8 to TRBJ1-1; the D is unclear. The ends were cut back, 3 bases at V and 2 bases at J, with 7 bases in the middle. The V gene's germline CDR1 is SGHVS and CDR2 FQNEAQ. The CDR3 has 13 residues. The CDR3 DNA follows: TGTGCCAGCAGCTTCCCGGGAAACACTGAAGCTTTCTTT. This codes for CASSFPGNTEAFF. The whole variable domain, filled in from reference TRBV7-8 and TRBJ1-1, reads GAGVSQSPRYKVAKRGQDVALRCDPISGHVSLFWYQQALGQGPEFLTYFQNEAQLDKSGLPSDRFFAERPEGSVSTLKIQRTQQEDSAVYLCASSFPGNTEAFFGQGTRLTVV.

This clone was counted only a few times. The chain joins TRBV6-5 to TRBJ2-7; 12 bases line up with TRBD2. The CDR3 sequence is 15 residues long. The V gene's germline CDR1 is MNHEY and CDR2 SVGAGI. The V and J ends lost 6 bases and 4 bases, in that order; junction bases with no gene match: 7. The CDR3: CASRQRLAGEYEQYF. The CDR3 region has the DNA TGTGCCAGCAGGCAAAGACTAGCGGGGGAATACGAGCAGTACTTC.

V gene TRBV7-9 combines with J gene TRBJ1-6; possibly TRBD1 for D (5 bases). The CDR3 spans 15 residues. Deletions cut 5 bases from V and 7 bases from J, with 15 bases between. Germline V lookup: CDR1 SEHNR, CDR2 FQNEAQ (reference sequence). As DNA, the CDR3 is TGTGCCAGCAGCCCCCTGGGGGGGTGGAATTCACCCCTCCACTTT. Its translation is CASSPLGGWNSPLHF.

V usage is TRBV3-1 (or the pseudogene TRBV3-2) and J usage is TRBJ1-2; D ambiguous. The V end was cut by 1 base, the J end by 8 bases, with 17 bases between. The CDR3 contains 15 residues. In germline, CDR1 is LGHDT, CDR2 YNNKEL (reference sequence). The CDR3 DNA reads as TGTGCCAGCAGCCAAGTAGAGGTGGGTGCCGGCGGCTACACCTTC. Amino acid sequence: CASSQVEVGAGGYTF.

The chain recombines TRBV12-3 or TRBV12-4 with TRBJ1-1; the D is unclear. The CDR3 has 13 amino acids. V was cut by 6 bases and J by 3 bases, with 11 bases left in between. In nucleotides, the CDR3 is TGTGCCAGCAGGTATAGCGTACACACTGAAGCTTTCTTT. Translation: CASRYSVHTEAFF.

The CDR3 here is CASSFSDRSHEQYF. As DNA, the CDR3 is TGCGCCAGCAGCTTTAGCGACAGGTCCCACGAGCAGTACTTC. The chain has TRBV5-1 and TRBJ2-7; perhaps TRBD1 as D (6 bases). Germline V CDR1 and CDR2: SGHRS, YFSETQ. V lost 2 bases, J lost 5 bases, and 14 bases lay in between. The CDR3 has 14 residues. The complete variable domain, with remaining parts taken from reference TRBV5-1 and TRBJ2-7, reads KAGVTQTPRYLIKTRGQQVTLSCSPISGHRSVSWYQQTPGQGLQFLFEYFSETQRNKGNFPGRFSGRQFSNSRSEMNVSTLELGDSALYLCASSFSDRSHEQYFGPGTRLTVT.

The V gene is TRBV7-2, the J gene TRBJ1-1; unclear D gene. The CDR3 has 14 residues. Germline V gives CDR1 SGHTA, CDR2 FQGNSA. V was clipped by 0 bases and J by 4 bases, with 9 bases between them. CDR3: CASSLAVSGTEAFF. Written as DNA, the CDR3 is TGTGCCAGCAGCTTAGCGGTGAGTGGCACTGAAGCTTTCTTT.

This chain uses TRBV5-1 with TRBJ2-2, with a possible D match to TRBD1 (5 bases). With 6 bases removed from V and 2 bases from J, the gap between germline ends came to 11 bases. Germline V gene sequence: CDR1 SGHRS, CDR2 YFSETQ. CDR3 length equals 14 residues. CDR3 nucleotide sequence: TGCGCCAGCACGAGTCAGGGAAACACCGGGGAGCTGTTTTTT. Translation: CASTSQGNTGELFF.

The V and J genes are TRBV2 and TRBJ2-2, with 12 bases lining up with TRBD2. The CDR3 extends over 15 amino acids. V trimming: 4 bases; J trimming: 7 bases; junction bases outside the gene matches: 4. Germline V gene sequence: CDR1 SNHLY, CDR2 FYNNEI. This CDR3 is CASSGLAGVSGELFF. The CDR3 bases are TGTGCCAGCAGTGGACTAGCGGGGGTTAGCGGGGAGCTGTTTTTT.

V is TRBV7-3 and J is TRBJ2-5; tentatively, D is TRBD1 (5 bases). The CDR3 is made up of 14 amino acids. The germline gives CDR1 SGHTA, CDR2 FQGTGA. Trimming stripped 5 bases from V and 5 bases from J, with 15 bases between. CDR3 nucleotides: TGTGCCAGCAGCCCAGCTCAGGGTGCGGAGACCCAGTACTTC. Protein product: CASSPAQGAETQYF.